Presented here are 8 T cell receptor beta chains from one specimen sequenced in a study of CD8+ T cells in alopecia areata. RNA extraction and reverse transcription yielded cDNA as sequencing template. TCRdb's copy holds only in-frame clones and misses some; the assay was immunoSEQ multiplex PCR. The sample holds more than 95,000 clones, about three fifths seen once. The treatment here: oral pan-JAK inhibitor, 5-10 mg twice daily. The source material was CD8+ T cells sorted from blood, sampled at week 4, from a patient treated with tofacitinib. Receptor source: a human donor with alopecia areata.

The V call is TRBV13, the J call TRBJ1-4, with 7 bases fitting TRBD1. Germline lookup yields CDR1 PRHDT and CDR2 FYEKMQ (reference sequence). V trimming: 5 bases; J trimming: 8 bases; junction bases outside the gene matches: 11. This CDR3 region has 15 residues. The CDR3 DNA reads TGTGCCAGCAGCCCTGGACAGGCGGCTTACGAAAAACTGTTTTTT. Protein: CASSPGQAAYEKLFF.

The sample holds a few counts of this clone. Written as DNA, the CDR3 is TGTGCCAGCAGCCATCTCCGGGACAGGGCCAACGTCCTGACTTTC. It specifies CASSHLRDRANVLTF. The V gene is TRBV7-9, the J gene TRBJ2-6, with D perhaps matching TRBD1 (6 bases). V was cut by 5 bases and J by 5 bases, with 13 bases left in between. Germline V gene lookup returns CDR1 SEHNR and CDR2 FQNEAQ (reference sequence). The CDR3 is made up of 15 amino acids.

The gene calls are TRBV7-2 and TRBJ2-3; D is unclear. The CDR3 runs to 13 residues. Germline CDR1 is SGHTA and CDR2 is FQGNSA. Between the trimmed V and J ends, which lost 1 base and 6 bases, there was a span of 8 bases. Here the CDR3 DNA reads TGTGCCAGCAGCTTAGGGCCAGAGGATACGCAGTATTTT. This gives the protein CASSLGPEDTQYF.

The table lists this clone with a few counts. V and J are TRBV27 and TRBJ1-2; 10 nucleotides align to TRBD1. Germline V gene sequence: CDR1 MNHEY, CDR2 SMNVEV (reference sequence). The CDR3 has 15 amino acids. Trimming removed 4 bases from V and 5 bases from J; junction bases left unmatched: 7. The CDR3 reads CASSSTGTGAYGYTF. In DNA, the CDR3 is TGTGCCAGCAGTTCAACCGGGACAGGGGCGTATGGCTACACCTTC.

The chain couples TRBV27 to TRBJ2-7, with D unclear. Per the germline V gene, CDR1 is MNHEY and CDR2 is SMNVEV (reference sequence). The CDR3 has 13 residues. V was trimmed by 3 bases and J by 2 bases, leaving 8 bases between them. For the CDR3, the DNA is TGTGCCAGCAGTTTGGGCGCGGCCTACGAGCAGTACTTC. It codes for CASSLGAAYEQYF.

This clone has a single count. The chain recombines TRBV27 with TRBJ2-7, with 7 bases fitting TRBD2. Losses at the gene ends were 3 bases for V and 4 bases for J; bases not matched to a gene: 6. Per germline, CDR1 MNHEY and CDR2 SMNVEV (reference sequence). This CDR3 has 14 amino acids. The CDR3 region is CASSLAGVSYEQYF. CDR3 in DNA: TGTGCCAGCAGTTTGGCGGGGGTCTCATACGAGCAGTACTTC.

CDR3 nucleotides: TGTGCCAGCAATGGGGGGGCAAATACGCAGTATTTT. Encoded protein: CASNGGANTQYF. The chain recombines TRBV6-5 with TRBJ2-3; D is perhaps TRBD2 (7 bases). Per germline, CDR1 MNHEY and CDR2 SVGAGI. The CDR3 extends over 12 amino acids. Trimming removed 7 bases at V and 7 bases at J, with 12 bases between.

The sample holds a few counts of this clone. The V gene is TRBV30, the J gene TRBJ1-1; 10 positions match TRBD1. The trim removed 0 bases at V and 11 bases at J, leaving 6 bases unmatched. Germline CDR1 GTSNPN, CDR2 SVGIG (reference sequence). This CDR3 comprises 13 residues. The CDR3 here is CAWSVRADRGAFF. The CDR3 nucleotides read TGTGCCTGGAGTGTAAGGGCGGACAGGGGGGCTTTCTTT.